This is a list of T cell receptor beta chains from one sample in a study of cytomegalovirus exposure and HLA in healthy donors. Clones were read by immunoSEQ multiplex PCR, and TCRdb kept only the in-frame ones, dropping some. The sample consists of tens of thousands of clones, over 60% of them appearing once. Sequencing was performed on PBMCs. These TCRs come from a woman aged 50 to 60 in good health and CMV-seronegative. The CDR3 runs from the conserved cysteine through the conserved F or W. A D gene is named only where the DNA matches it firmly. Clone size is stated in some rows and not others, as once, few, many or a class when expanded.

D	size	V	J	DNA	CDR3
TRBD1	NA	TRBV5-1	TRBJ1-2	TGCGCCAGCAGTTCAGACCAGGGGGCCGGCACCTTC	CASSSDQGAGTF
TRBD1	NA	TRBV27	TRBJ2-2	TGTGCCAGCAGTCCCACCGGGACAGAAGGGGCCGGGGAGCTGTTTTTT	CASSPTGTEGAGELFF
NA	few	TRBV27	TRBJ2-7	TGTGCCAGCAGTAAATCGTTGGGGAGCTCCTACGAGCAGTACTTC	CASSKSLGSSYEQYF
NA	NA	TRBV6-4	TRBJ2-7	TGTGCCAGCTCTAGACTATCTCTTTCCTACGAGCAGTACTTC	CASSRLSLSYEQYF
NA	NA	TRBV27	TRBJ1-5	TGTGCCAGCAGTTTAGCCGGTAACCAGCCCCAGCATTTT	CASSLAGNQPQHF
NA	NA	TRBV19	TRBJ1-4	TGTGCCAGTTCCGAGGGGGGGATTATACACCACAATGAAAAACTGTTTTTT	CASSEGGIIHHNEKLFF
TRBD1	once	TRBV19	TRBJ1-6	TGTGCCAGTAAGGAAACAGGGGGGACACCCCTCCACTTT	CASKETGGTPLHF
NA	few	TRBV6-6	TRBJ2-2	TGTGCCAGCAGACCCCCTAGTGCCGGGGAGCTGTTTTTT	CASRPPSAGELFF
TRBD2	once	TRBV6-5	TRBJ2-7	TGTGCCAGCAGTTACACAGGGACTAGCTCCTACGAGCAGTACTTC	CASSYTGTSSYEQYF
NA	NA	TRBV28	TRBJ1-1	TGTGCCAGCAGTTTATCAGGGAACACTGAAGCTTTCTTT	CASSLSGNTEAFF